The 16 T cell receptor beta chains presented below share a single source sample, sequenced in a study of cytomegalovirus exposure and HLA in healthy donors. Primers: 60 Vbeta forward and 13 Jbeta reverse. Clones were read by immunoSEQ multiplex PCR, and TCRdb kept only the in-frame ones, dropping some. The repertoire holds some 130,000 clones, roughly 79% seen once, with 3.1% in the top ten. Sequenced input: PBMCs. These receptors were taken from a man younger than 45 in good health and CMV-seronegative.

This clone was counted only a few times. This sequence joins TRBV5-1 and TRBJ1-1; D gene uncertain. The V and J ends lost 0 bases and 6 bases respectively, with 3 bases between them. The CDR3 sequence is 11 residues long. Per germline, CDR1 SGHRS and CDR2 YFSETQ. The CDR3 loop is CASSLGAEAFF. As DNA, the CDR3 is TGCGCCAGCAGCTTGGGCGCTGAAGCTTTCTTT.

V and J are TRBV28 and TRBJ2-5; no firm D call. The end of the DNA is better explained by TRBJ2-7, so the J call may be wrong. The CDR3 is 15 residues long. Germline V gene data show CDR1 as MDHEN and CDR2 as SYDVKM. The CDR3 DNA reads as TGTGCCAGCAGTCCCCTAAACCCTAGCTCCTACGAGCAGTACTTC. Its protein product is CASSPLNPSSYEQYF.

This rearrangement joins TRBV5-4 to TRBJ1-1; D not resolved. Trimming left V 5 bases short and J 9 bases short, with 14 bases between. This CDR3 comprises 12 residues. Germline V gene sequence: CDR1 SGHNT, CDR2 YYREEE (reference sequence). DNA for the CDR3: TGTGCCAGCAGTTACGGGGAGGGAAAAGCTTTCTTT. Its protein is CASSYGEGKAFF.

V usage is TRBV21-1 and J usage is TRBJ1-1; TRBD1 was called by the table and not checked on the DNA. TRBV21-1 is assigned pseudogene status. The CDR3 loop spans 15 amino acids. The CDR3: CASSKGDRVNTEAFF. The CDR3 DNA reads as TGTGCCAGCAGCAAAGGGGACAGGGTGAACACTGAAGCTTTCTTT.

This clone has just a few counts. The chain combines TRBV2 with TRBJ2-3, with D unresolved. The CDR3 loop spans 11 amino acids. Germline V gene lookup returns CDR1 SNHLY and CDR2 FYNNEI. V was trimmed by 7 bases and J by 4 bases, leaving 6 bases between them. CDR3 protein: CASISADTQYF. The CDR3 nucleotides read TGTGCCAGCATCAGTGCAGATACGCAGTATTTT. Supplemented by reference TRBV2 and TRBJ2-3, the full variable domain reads EPEVTQTPSHQVTQMGQEVILRCVPISNHLYFYWYRQILGQKVEFLVSFYNNEISEKSEIFDDQFSVERPDGSNFTLKIRSTKLEDSAMYFCASISADTQYFGPGTRLTVL.

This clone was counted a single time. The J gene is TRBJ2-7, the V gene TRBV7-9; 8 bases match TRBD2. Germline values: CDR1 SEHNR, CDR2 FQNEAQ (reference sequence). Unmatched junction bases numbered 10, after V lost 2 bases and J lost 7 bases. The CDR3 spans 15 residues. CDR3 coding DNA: TGTGCCAGCAGCTTAATCGGGCGGGAGGCGAATGAGCAGTACGTC. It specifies CASSLIGREANEQYV.

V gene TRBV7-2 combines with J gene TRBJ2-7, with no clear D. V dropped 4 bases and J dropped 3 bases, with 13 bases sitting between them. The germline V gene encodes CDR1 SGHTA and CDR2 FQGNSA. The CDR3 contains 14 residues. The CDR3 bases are TGTGCCAGCAGCTACGGCAGGCACCTCTACGAGCAGTACTTC. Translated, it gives CASSYGRHLYEQYF.

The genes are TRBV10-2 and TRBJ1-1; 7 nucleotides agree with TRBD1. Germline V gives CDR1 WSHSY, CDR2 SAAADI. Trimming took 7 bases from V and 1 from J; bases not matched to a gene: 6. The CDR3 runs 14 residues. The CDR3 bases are TGCGCCAGCATCGACAGGGAAAGGAACACTGAAGCTTTCTTT. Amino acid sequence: CASIDRERNTEAFF.

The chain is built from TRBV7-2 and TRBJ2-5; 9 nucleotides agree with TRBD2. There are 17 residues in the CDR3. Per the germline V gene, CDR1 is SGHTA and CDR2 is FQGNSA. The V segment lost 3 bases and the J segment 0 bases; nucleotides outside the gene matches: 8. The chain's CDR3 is CASSLVTSGGYQETQYF. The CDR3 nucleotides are TGTGCCAGCAGCTTGGTCACGAGCGGGGGGTACCAAGAGACCCAGTACTTC. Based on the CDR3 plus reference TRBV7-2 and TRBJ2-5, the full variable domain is GAGVSQSPSNKVTEKGKDVELRCDPISGHTALYWYRQSLGQGLEFLIYFQGNSAPDKSGLPSDRFSAERTGGSVSTLTIQRTQQEDSAVYLCASSLVTSGGYQETQYFGPGTRLLVL.

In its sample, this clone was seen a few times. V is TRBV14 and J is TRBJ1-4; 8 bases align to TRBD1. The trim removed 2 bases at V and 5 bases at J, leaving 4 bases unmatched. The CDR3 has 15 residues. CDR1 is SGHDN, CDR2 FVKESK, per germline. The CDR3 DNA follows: TGTGCCAGCAGCCAATCAAGGGACAGGAATGAAAAACTGTTTTTT. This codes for CASSQSRDRNEKLFF.

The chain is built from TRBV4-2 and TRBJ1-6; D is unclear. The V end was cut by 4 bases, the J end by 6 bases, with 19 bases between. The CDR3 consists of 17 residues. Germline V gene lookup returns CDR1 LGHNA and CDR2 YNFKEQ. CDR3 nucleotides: TGTGCCAGCAGCCCGCCCCCGATGTCTGGCTTTAATTCACCCCTCCACTTT. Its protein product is CASSPPPMSGFNSPLHF.

The DNA of the CDR3 is TGTGCCAGCAGCCCAGGGACAGGACCCTACGCTACCTACAATGAGCAGTTCTTC. Its translation: CASSPGTGPYATYNEQFF. The gene calls are TRBV5-6 and TRBJ2-1; the match to TRBD1 covers 8 bases. Germline-derived CDR1 and CDR2 are SGHDT and YYEEEE. J lost 2 bases, V lost 4 bases, and 14 bases had no gene match. The CDR3 loop spans 18 amino acids.

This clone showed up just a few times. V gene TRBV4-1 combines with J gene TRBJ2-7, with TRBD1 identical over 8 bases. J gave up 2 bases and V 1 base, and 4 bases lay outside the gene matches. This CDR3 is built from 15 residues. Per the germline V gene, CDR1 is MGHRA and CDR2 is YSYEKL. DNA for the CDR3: TGCGCCAGCAGCCAAGCAGGGGGCAGGGCCTACGAGCAGTACTTC. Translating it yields CASSQAGGRAYEQYF.

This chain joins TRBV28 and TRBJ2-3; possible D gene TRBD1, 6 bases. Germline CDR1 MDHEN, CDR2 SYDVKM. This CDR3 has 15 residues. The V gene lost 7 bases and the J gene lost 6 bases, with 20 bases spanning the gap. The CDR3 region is CASTLGQGRLDTQYF. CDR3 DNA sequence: TGTGCCAGCACCCTTGGGCAGGGGAGATTGGATACGCAGTATTTT.

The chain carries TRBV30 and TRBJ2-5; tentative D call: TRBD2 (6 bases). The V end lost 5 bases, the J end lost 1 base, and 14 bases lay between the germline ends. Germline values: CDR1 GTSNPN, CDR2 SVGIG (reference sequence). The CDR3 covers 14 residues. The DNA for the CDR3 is TGTGCCTGGGATGTTGGGACTCTCCAAGAGACCCAGTACTTC. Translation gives CAWDVGTLQETQYF.

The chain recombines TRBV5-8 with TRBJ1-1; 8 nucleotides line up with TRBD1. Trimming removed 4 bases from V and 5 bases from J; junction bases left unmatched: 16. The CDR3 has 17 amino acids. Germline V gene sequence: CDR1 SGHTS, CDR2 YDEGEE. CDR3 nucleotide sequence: TGTGCCAGCAGCCAGTTCCGGAGTACAGGGGGTCTAACTGAAGCTTTCTTT. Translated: CASSQFRSTGGLTEAFF.